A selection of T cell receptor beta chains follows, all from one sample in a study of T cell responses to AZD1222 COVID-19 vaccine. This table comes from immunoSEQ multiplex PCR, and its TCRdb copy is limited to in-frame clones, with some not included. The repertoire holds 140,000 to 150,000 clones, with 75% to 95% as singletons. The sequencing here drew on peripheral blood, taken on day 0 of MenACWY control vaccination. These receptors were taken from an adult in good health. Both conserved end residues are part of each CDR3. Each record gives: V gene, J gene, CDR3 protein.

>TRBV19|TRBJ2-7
CASSIGTAGSYEQYF
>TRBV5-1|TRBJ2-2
CASSQGQDTGELFF
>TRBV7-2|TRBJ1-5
CASSLGRDNQPQHF
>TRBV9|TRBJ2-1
CASSVRGRGFGTNEQFF
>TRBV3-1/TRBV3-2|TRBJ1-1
CASSQFHRGTEAFF
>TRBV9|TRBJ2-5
CASSWTSGVQETQYF
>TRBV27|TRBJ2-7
CASSFPDKPYEQYF
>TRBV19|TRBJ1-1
CASSLTLQAGNTEAFF
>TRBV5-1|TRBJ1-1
CASSSGVGTEAFF
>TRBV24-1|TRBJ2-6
CATRRVSGANVLTF
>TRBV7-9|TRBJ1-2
CASSLANARSYGYTF
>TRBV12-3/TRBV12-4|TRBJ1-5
CASSLGLVLPQHF
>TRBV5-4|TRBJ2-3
CASSSGLAGTDTQYF
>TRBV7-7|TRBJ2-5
CASSLFGRETQYF
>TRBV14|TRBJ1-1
CASSPTGETEAFF
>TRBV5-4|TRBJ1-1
CASSPPTGQGANTEAFF
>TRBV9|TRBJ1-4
CASTPEEGLNEKLFF
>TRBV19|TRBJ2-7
CASSLQGTGGYEQYF
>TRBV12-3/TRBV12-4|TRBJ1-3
CASSKGNTIYF
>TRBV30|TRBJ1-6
CAWSRDSYSPLHF
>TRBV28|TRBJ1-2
CASSFRQPYGYTF
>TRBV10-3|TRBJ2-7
CAISEFRDSYEQYF
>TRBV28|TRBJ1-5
CASSPAGTGGHQPQHF
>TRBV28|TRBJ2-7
CASSPRYEQYF
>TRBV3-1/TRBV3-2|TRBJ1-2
CASSYTANYGYTF